Detailed here is one T cell receptor beta chain. What it binds is not known. V was shortened by 5 bases and J by 0 bases, with 11 bases between the two germline ends. Germline assignment: CDR1 SGHTA and CDR2 FQGNSA. The CDR3 spans 15 residues. These data originate in a study of radiotherapy plus CTLA-4 blockade in lung cancer. Study-wide results and caveats: How blood T cell clones changed early, along with interferon-beta, reportedly forecast response best.

Clones were read by immunoSEQ multiplex PCR, and TCRdb kept only the in-frame ones, dropping some. The sample holds tens of thousands of clones, roughly 71% seen once. The genes are TRBV7-2 and TRBJ1-5, with a possible D match to TRBD1 (5 bases). The source is a human donor with non-small cell lung cancer that progressed on radiotherapy plus ipilimumab. Material: peripheral blood, obtained from a patient treated with radiotherapy plus ipilimumab. CDR3: CASSPSTDSNQPQHF. The CDR3 nucleotides read TGTGCCAGCAGCCCCTCGACAGATAGCAATCAGCCCCAGCATTTT.